A selection of T cell receptor beta chains follows, all from one sample in a study of blood T cell repertoires in COVID-19. Clones were read by immunoSEQ multiplex PCR, and TCRdb kept only the in-frame ones, dropping some. The sample contains hundreds of thousands of clones, 80% to 90% of which appear only once. The sequenced sample consisted of peripheral blood. The source is a woman in her sixties with COVID-19, enrolled during active disease. Both conserved end residues are part of each CDR3. D genes are given only for firm matches. Where a row states a size, it is once, few, many or the class of an expanded clone; other rows omit it.

size	D	V	J	CDR3	DNA
NA	NA	TRBV27	TRBJ2-7	CASSLQGGGSYEQYF	TGTGCCAGCAGTCTACAGGGAGGGGGCTCCTACGAGCAGTACTTC
NA	NA	TRBV6-5	TRBJ1-2	CASSYPTGAGYGYTF	TGTGCCAGCAGTTACCCCACCGGTGCAGGCTATGGCTACACCTTC
NA	NA	TRBV7-6	TRBJ1-3	CASSLGWAAGNTIYF	TGTGCCAGCAGCCTAGGTTGGGCAGCTGGAAACACCATATATTTT
NA	NA	TRBV6-5	TRBJ2-7	CASSWRATTPSYEQYF	TGTGCCAGCAGTTGGCGGGCAACGACCCCATCCTACGAGCAGTACTTC
NA	NA	TRBV5-8	TRBJ1-2	CASSLGQGPYYTF	TGTGCCAGCAGCTTAGGGCAGGGCCCCTACTACACCTTC
NA	TRBD2	TRBV9	TRBJ2-3	CASGGAGDTQYF	TGTGCCTCGGGGGGGGCGGGAGATACGCAGTATTTT
NA	TRBD2	TRBV5-5	TRBJ2-1	CASSSSPFQRGSYNEQFF	TGTGCCAGCAGCTCTTCCCCGTTTCAGCGGGGGTCCTACAATGAGCAGTTCTTC
NA	NA	TRBV7-2	TRBJ1-2	CASSSPRGTGGYGYTF	TGTGCCAGCAGCTCCCCGAGAGGGACTGGGGGCTATGGCTACACCTTC
few	TRBD1	TRBV7-3	TRBJ1-1	CASSGTAYTEAFF	TGTGCCAGCAGCGGGACAGCCTACACTGAAGCTTTCTTT
NA	TRBD2	TRBV30	TRBJ2-1	CAWTRGTSGWDEQFF	TGTGCCTGGACTCGCGGGACTAGCGGGTGGGATGAGCAGTTCTTC
NA	NA	TRBV6-5	TRBJ1-1	CASSLLRQIPEAFF	TGTGCCAGCAGTTTGCTGCGGCAGATCCCTGAAGCTTTCTTT
NA	TRBD1	TRBV29-1	TRBJ1-4	CSVSDRDEIF	TGCAGCGTCTCGGACAGGGACGAGATTTTT
NA	NA	TRBV9	TRBJ1-2	CASSALGQIDRGYTF	TGTGCCAGCAGCGCCCTCGGACAGATAGATCGTGGCTACACCTTC
NA	TRBD1	TRBV11-2	TRBJ2-7	CASSLDHPGTGHEQYF	TGTGCCAGCAGCTTAGATCACCCGGGGACAGGCCACGAGCAGTACTTC
NA	NA	TRBV5-6	TRBJ1-5	CASSLQTNQPQHF	TGTGCCAGCAGCTTACAAACCAATCAGCCCCAGCATTTT
NA	NA	TRBV9	TRBJ1-2	CASSATVYGYTF	TGTGCCAGCAGCGCGACAGTCTATGGCTACACCTTC
NA	TRBD2	TRBV4-1	TRBJ2-3	CASSQDRGGATDTQYF	TGCGCCAGCAGCCAGGACCGCGGGGGGGCCACAGATACGCAGTATTTT
NA	NA	TRBV11-3	TRBJ2-7	CASSSQTSIHEQYF	TGTGCCAGCAGCTCACAGACATCGATCCACGAGCAGTACTTC
NA	NA	TRBV2	TRBJ1-1	CASTSGRGVAEAFF	TGTGCCAGCACCTCAGGGAGGGGAGTGGCTGAAGCTTTCTTT
NA	TRBD2	TRBV5-5	TRBJ2-5	CASNKLAGETYQETQYF	TGTGCCAGCAACAAACTAGCGGGGGAGACCTATCAAGAGACCCAGTACTTC
NA	NA	TRBV11-2	TRBJ2-7	CASSLAGNHEQYF	TGTGCCAGCAGCTTAGCAGGGAACCACGAGCAGTACTTC
few	TRBD1	TRBV19	TRBJ2-2	CASLSRTGTTNTGELFF	TGTGCCAGTCTGTCCCGGACAGGGACAACGAACACCGGGGAGCTGTTTTTT
NA	TRBD1	TRBV7-9	TRBJ2-1	CASSFEQGVGEQFF	TGTGCCAGCAGCTTTGAACAGGGGGTAGGTGAGCAGTTCTTC
NA	TRBD2	TRBV2	TRBJ2-5	CASSETGRRGETQYF	TGTGCCAGCAGTGAAACGGGGCGGCGGGGGGAGACCCAGTACTTC
NA	NA	TRBV4-3	TRBJ2-6	CASSRGVDGANVLTF	TGCGCCAGCAGCCGAGGTGTTGATGGGGCCAACGTCCTGACTTTC
NA	TRBD1	TRBV6-2/TRBV6-3	TRBJ2-2	CASSSHRGRNTGELFF	TGTGCCAGCAGTTCCCACAGGGGGCGGAACACCGGGGAGCTGTTTTTT
NA	TRBD1	TRBV5-1	TRBJ1-1	CASGTGLDTEAFF	TGCGCCAGCGGGACAGGGTTGGACACTGAAGCTTTCTTT
NA	NA	TRBV10-3	TRBJ1-2	CAISGQATVINYGYTF	TGTGCCATCAGTGGACAGGCAACGGTTATTAACTATGGCTACACCTTC
NA	NA	TRBV19	TRBJ2-3	CASSIDFSTDTQYF	TGTGCCAGTAGTATCGACTTTAGCACAGATACGCAGTATTTT
few	NA	TRBV5-1	TRBJ1-3	CASSHRVRDSGNTIYF	TGCGCCAGCAGCCATAGGGTCAGGGATTCTGGAAACACCATATATTTT
NA	NA	TRBV5-1	TRBJ1-1	CASSPDFRGTEAFF	TGCGCCAGCAGCCCAGACTTCCGGGGCACTGAAGCTTTCTTT
NA	TRBD1	TRBV19	TRBJ2-3	CASRRQGPSSTDTQYF	TGTGCCAGTAGGCGACAGGGGCCCTCTAGCACAGATACGCAGTATTTT
NA	NA	TRBV27	TRBJ1-1	CASSPRARNTEAFF	TGTGCCAGCAGTCCCAGGGCGAGGAACACTGAAGCTTTCTTT
few	TRBD1	TRBV4-3	TRBJ1-2	CASSSNRDRGGYTF	TGCGCCAGCAGCTCCAACCGGGACAGGGGCGGCTACACCTTC
NA	NA	TRBV6-5	TRBJ1-5	CASRPGQRDQPQHF	TGTGCCAGCAGACCCGGACAGCGAGATCAGCCCCAGCATTTT